One sample yielded the 24 T cell receptor beta chains listed below, sequenced in a study of blood T cell repertoires in COVID-19. Clones were sequenced by immunoSEQ multiplex PCR, and TCRdb holds only the in-frame ones, with some missing. The table has roughly 66,000 clones, 91% seen once; the top ten hold around 7%. Sequenced material: peripheral blood. These receptors originate from a human donor in a cohort sampled during active COVID-19.

This clone was observed once. CDR3 protein: CASSSGTGPGELFF. The CDR3 DNA reads as TGTGCCAGTAGTTCTGGGACAGGGCCCGGGGAGCTGTTTTTT. This chain uses TRBV19 with TRBJ2-2, with 9 bases fitting TRBD1. The CDR3 extends over 14 amino acids. J lost 6 bases, V lost 5 bases, and 4 bases had no gene match. The germline V gene encodes CDR1 LNHDA and CDR2 SQIVND (reference sequence). Variable domain in full (rest from reference TRBV19 and TRBJ2-2): DGGITQSPKYLFRKEGQNVTLSCEQNLNHDAMYWYRQDPGQGLRLIYYSQIVNDFQKGDIAEGYSVSREKKESFPLTVTSAQKNPTAFYLCASSSGTGPGELFFGEGSRLTVL.

The count of this clone is one. This chain connects TRBV6-5 to TRBJ2-7, with D possibly matching TRBD1 (5 bases). Germline V gene lookup returns CDR1 MNHEY and CDR2 SVGAGI. V was trimmed by 2 bases and J by 1 base, leaving 15 bases between them. The CDR3 runs 16 residues. CDR3 sequence: CASSYGPDTSSYEQYF. The CDR3 DNA sequence: TGTGCCAGCAGTTACGGCCCGGACACCAGTTCCTACGAGCAGTACTTC.

The chain employs TRBV10-3 and TRBJ2-3, with 9 bases identical to TRBD2. The CDR3 loop spans 17 amino acids. V shed 4 bases and J 3 bases; nucleotides not matched to a gene: 11. Germline CDR1 reads ENHRY; CDR2 reads SYGVKD. CDR3 amino acids: CAISGDGAGGDTDTQYF. The CDR3 nucleotides read TGTGCCATCAGTGGAGACGGGGCGGGAGGGGATACAGATACGCAGTATTTT.

This clone was observed a few times. V usage is TRBV6-5 and J usage is TRBJ2-7, with TRBD2 matching over 9 bases. Looked up from germline, CDR1 is MNHEY and CDR2 is SVGAGI. The length of the CDR3 is 15 residues. Trimming at V came to 6 bases and at J to 2 bases, leaving 8 bases not matched to a gene. Here the CDR3 reads CASRRLSGSPYEQYF. The CDR3 nucleotides read TGTGCCAGCAGACGCCTTAGCGGGAGCCCCTACGAGCAGTACTTC.

The V and J genes are TRBV5-1 and TRBJ1-6; D possibly corresponds to TRBD1 (5 bases). Trimming pared 2 bases from V and 6 bases from J, leaving 15 bases between. CDR1 and CDR2 from the germline V gene are SGHRS and YFSETQ. The CDR3 length is 16 residues. For the CDR3, the DNA is TGCGCCAGCAGCTTCGAAAGTGGGCAGGGTAATTCACCCCTCCACTTT. Translated: CASSFESGQGNSPLHF.

V is TRBV6-5 and J is TRBJ1-6, with 7 bases aligning to TRBD1. V shed 6 bases and J 9 bases; nucleotides not matched to a gene: 8. The germline gives CDR1 MNHEY, CDR2 SVGAGI. This CDR3 is built from 14 residues. The CDR3 is CASRLQGPTSPLHF. The CDR3 DNA is TGTGCCAGCAGATTACAGGGGCCAACTTCACCCCTCCACTTT.

The chain employs TRBV5-5 and TRBJ1-1; 7 bases are a match to TRBD1. CDR1 and CDR2 from the germline V gene are SGHKS and YYEKEE (reference sequence). CDR3 size: 15 residues. V was clipped by 0 bases and J by 0 bases; unmatched bases: 2. CDR3 DNA: TGTGCCAGCAGCTTGGGACAGGGTTTGAACACTGAAGCTTTCTTT. It is translated as CASSLGQGLNTEAFF.

This rearrangement joins TRBV6-5 to TRBJ1-2; 8 bases are a match to TRBD1. V shed 6 bases, J shed 4 bases, and the junction held 7 bases outside the gene matches. The CDR3 extends over 14 amino acids. The germline gives CDR1 MNHEY, CDR2 SVGAGI. The CDR3 is CASSPRDRSYGYTF. CDR3 sequence (DNA): TGTGCCAGCAGCCCCCGGGACAGGTCCTATGGCTACACCTTC.

The CDR3 region is CASSEGAGVGEQFF. The CDR3 nucleotides are TGTGCCAGCAGCGAAGGGGCGGGGGTTGGTGAGCAGTTCTTC. The chain uses TRBV7-2 and TRBJ2-1; 7 bases agree with TRBD2. CDR3 length: 14 amino acids. The germline gives CDR1 SGHTA, CDR2 FQGNSA. V trimming: 5 bases; J trimming: 9 bases; junction bases outside the gene matches: 10.

The chain uses TRBV2 and TRBJ2-7, with D unclear. V lost 5 bases and J 1 base, leaving 9 bases between the germline ends. The germline CDR1 and CDR2 sequences are SNHLY and FYNNEI. This CDR3 comprises 13 residues. CDR3 loop: CASSFGRSYEQYF. The DNA for the CDR3 is TGTGCCAGCAGTTTTGGCAGGTCCTACGAGCAGTACTTC.

The gene calls are TRBV7-2 and TRBJ1-1; TRBD1 matches 8 bases. This CDR3 has 13 residues. The germline V gene encodes CDR1 SGHTA and CDR2 FQGNSA. V shed 1 base and J 8 bases; nucleotides not matched to a gene: 3. CDR3 in amino acids: CASSLVGTGEAFF. CDR3 nucleotides: TGTGCCAGCAGCTTAGTAGGGACAGGAGAAGCTTTCTTT.

This chain uses TRBV5-5 with TRBJ2-3; tentative D call: TRBD1 (5 bases). V lost 4 bases and J 0 bases, leaving 15 bases between the germline ends. The CDR3 has 16 residues. The V gene's germline CDR1 is SGHKS and CDR2 YYEKEE (reference sequence). CDR3 in DNA: TGTGCCAGCAGCGGAGTCGCAGGGTCTAGCACAGATACGCAGTATTTT. It translates to CASSGVAGSSTDTQYF.

The V call is TRBV7-9, the J call TRBJ2-3; a weak D match, TRBD2 (7 bases). Germline V gives CDR1 SEHNR, CDR2 FQNEAQ (reference sequence). This CDR3 comprises 19 residues. V was cut by 7 bases and J by 2 bases, with 28 bases left in between. The CDR3 here is CASTTESAGALGYTDTQYF. DNA of the CDR3: TGTGCCAGCACCACGGAATCCGCGGGGGCCCTCGGATACACAGATACGCAGTATTTT. Full variable domain (rest looked up from reference TRBV7-9 and TRBJ2-3): DTGVSQNPRHKITKRGQNVTFRCDPISEHNRLYWYRQTLGQGPEFLTYFQNEAQLEKSRLLSDRFSAERPKGSFSTLEIQRTEQGDSAMYLCASTTESAGALGYTDTQYFGPGTRLTVL.

CDR3 nucleotide sequence: TGTGCCAGCAGCCAACCCAGACAGGAGTCTAGCACAGATACGCAGTATTTT. This gives the protein CASSQPRQESSTDTQYF. The V gene is TRBV3-1 (or the pseudogene TRBV3-2), the J gene TRBJ2-3; D is possibly TRBD1 (6 bases). With 2 bases removed from V and 0 bases from J, the gap between germline ends came to 15 bases. The CDR3 is 17 residues long. CDR1 is LGHDT and CDR2 is YNNKEL in the germline V gene (reference sequence).

The chain carries TRBV5-1 and TRBJ2-5, with TRBD1 as a possible D gene (5 bases). Trimming took 3 bases from V and 5 from J, leaving 20 bases between them. Looked up from germline, CDR1 is SGHRS and CDR2 is YFSETQ. There are 16 residues in the CDR3. The CDR3 loop is CASSSPYDRGVETQYF. The CDR3 DNA reads as TGCGCCAGCAGCTCACCTTACGACAGAGGAGTGGAGACCCAGTACTTC.

This chain joins TRBV19 and TRBJ2-7; the match to TRBD1 covers 7 bases. With V trimmed by 4 bases and J by 0 bases, 6 bases remained unmatched. Germline V gene sequence: CDR1 LNHDA, CDR2 SQIVND (reference sequence). The CDR3 spans 15 residues. In nucleotides, the CDR3 is TGTGCCAGTAGTAGACAGGGTTATTCCTCCTACGAGCAGTACTTC. Residues: CASSRQGYSSYEQYF.

The V and J genes are TRBV19 and TRBJ2-2; D may be TRBD2 (5 bases). This CDR3 comprises 13 residues. Deletions cut 3 bases from V and 6 bases from J, with 8 bases between. Germline V gene sequence: CDR1 LNHDA, CDR2 SQIVND (reference sequence). The CDR3 DNA sequence: TGTGCCAGTAGTATGAGAGGGTCCGGGGAGCTGTTTTTT. Translating gives CASSMRGSGELFF.

V and J are TRBV6-5 and TRBJ2-3; the D gene is possibly TRBD2 (6 bases). CDR1 is MNHEY and CDR2 is SVGAGI in the germline V gene. Trimming shortened V by 10 bases and J by 3 bases, and 11 bases separated the two germline ends. This CDR3 contains 12 residues. The DNA of the CDR3 is TGTGCCACCGGGGGAAGGACAGATACGCAGTATTTT. This translates into CATGGRTDTQYF.

This rearrangement joins TRBV2 to TRBJ2-2; D is possibly TRBD1 (6 bases). Per the germline V gene, CDR1 is SNHLY and CDR2 is FYNNEI. V was clipped by 7 bases and J by 3 bases, with 15 bases between them. The CDR3 sequence is 15 residues long. The CDR3 DNA reads TGTGCCAGCAAACCCGCAGGGGCTGACACCGGGGAGCTGTTTTTT. Its protein product is CASKPAGADTGELFF.

V gene TRBV6-2 or TRBV6-3 combines with J gene TRBJ2-7, with 13 bases that match TRBD2. Germline CDR1 reads MNHEY; CDR2 reads SVGEGT. V trimming: 6 bases; J trimming: 6 bases; junction bases outside the gene matches: 11. CDR3 length: 16 amino acids. For the CDR3, the DNA is TGTGCCAGCAGCCTGCTGGGACTAGCGGGGCCTGGCGAGCAGTACTTC. It translates to CASSLLGLAGPGEQYF.

V is TRBV24-1 and J is TRBJ2-1, with D uncertain. The germline V gene has CDR1 KGHDR and CDR2 SFDVKD. Between the trimmed V and J ends, which lost 5 bases and 5 bases, there was a span of 6 bases. The CDR3 covers 12 residues. CDR3 loop: CATSARDNEQFF. The CDR3 DNA follows: TGTGCCACCAGTGCCCGGGACAATGAGCAGTTCTTC.

Only a few counts were recorded for this clone. J is TRBJ1-5 and V is TRBV6-6; D is perhaps TRBD1 (6 bases). This CDR3 contains 14 residues. V shed 6 bases and J shed 4 bases, with 13 bases lying between them. Germline CDR1 MNHNY, CDR2 SVGAGI (reference sequence). Written as DNA, the CDR3 is TGTGCCAGCAGATCGACAGGACCGAATCAGCCCCAGCATTTT. Encoded protein: CASRSTGPNQPQHF.

V is TRBV30 and J is TRBJ2-1; D is uncertain. The CDR3 has 13 amino acids. CDR1 is GTSNPN and CDR2 is SVGIG in the germline V gene (reference sequence). V lost 0 bases and J lost 5, with 8 bases in between. CDR3 DNA: TGTGCCTGGAGTGTACGCAGAAACAATGAGCAGTTCTTC. It codes for CAWSVRRNNEQFF. The full variable domain, in which reference TRBV30 and TRBJ2-1 provide the parts outside the CDR3, is SQTIHQWPATLVQPVGSPLSLECTVEGTSNPNLYWYRQAAGRGLQLLFYSVGIGQISSEVPQNLSASRPQDRQFILSSKKLLLSDSGFYLCAWSVRRNNEQFFGPGTRLTVL.

On this clone: At one boundary the junction diverges from the germline segment, which might be a read error. This rearrangement joins TRBV5-8 to TRBJ1-1; D perhaps matches TRBD1 (5 bases). Germline lookup yields CDR1 SGHTS and CDR2 YDEGEE. The CDR3 totals 14 residues. In DNA, the CDR3 is TGTGCCAGCACCTTGGGGCAACTGAACACTGAAGCTTTCTTT. Amino acid sequence: CASTLGQLNTEAFF.